The present entry profiles one TCR beta chain with its context. This sample stems from a study of blood T cell repertoires in COVID-19. Turning to the study itself: From T cells, B-cell-depleted T cells, or PBMCs came the material, which was cDNA or gDNA.

As originally analysed: Estimation of nucleated cell counts was performed using reference gene primer amplification. Using immunoSEQ multiplex PCR, the repertoire was profiled, and TCRdb retains in-frame clones only, with some absent. Clonal size and the V and J genes are those of that table, whereas D and trimming came from the DNA. This table has 250,000 or so clones, around 81% appearing once. The CDR3 is 16 residues long. The germline gives CDR1 SGDLS, CDR2 YYNGEE. V shed 3 bases and J 1 base; nucleotides not matched to a gene: 7. The sample consisted of peripheral blood. This TCR derives from a man younger than 45 who had recovered from COVID-19. The chain couples TRBV9 to TRBJ1-1; 9 nucleotides line up with TRBD1. The CDR3 spells CASSAHQQGANTEAFF. The CDR3 nucleotides are TGTGCCAGCAGCGCCCACCAACAGGGGGCGAACACTGAAGCTTTCTTT.